The 26 T cell receptor beta chains listed next were all sequenced from one sample in a study of spatial heterogeneity in lung cancer. TCRdb processed the 5' RACE reads anew with MiXCR; each CDR3 protein has one entry. Among 80,000 to 95,000 distinct CDR3 sequences listed, over 8.5% were seen once. As to time point: sample taken at primary tumor resection. Tumor, nontumor lung or frozen PBMC supplied whole RNA that was sequenced unsorted. The input for sequencing was PBMCs, taken at surgery. The receptors were sampled from a male donor with early-stage non-small cell lung cancer.

This clonotype was seen only a few times. This rearrangement joins TRBV7-2 to TRBJ2-1; D not certain. V was cut by 0 bases and J by 11 bases, with 14 bases left in between. The CDR3 totals 14 residues. Germline lookup yields CDR1 SGHTA and CDR2 FQGNSA. The CDR3, as DNA: TGTGCCAGCAGCTTAGCCTGGCCTCCAAGGAAGCAGTTCTTC. Encoded protein: CASSLAWPPRKQFF.

This clonotype occurred many times. The V gene is TRBV2, the J gene TRBJ2-1; D is undetermined. The germline V and J ends were trimmed by 6 bases and 4 bases, with 4 bases remaining between them. Germline-derived CDR1 and CDR2 are SNHLY and FYNNEI. The CDR3 contains 11 residues. The CDR3, as DNA: TGTGCCAGCAGGCCTTACAATGAGCAGTTCTTC. This encodes CASRPYNEQFF.

This clonotype was seen a handful of times. The chain couples TRBV27 to TRBJ1-5; no reliable D call. Per the germline V gene, CDR1 is MNHEY and CDR2 is SMNVEV (reference sequence). Trimming left V 7 bases short and J 3 bases short, with 19 bases between. The CDR3 extends over 16 amino acids. This chain's CDR3 is CASNTSWRRINQPQHF. CDR3 bases: TGTGCCAGCAACACCTCTTGGCGGCGGATCAATCAGCCCCAGCATTTT.

The sample holds a few counts of this clonotype. The rearrangement uses TRBV29-1 and TRBJ2-7; D remains ambiguous. CDR3 size: 11 residues. Germline CDR1 and CDR2: SQVTM and ANQGSEA. The V gene lost 6 bases and the J gene lost 3 bases, with 9 bases spanning the gap. The CDR3, as DNA: TGCAGCGTAACATTACACTACGAGCAGTACTTC. Protein sequence: CSVTLHYEQYF.

The chain is built from TRBV28 and TRBJ2-2; TRBD2 aligns across 7 bases. After removal of 1 base from V and 1 base from J, the junction contained 3 bases not matched to a gene. Germline V CDR1 and CDR2: MDHEN, SYDVKM. CDR3 size: 16 residues. In nucleotides, the CDR3 is TGTGCCAGCAGTTTATATAGCGGGTTGAACACCGGGGAGCTGTTTTTT. Translation: CASSLYSGLNTGELFF.

This clonotype was observed many times. The rearrangement links TRBV23-1 to TRBJ1-1, with 11 bases that match TRBD1. TRBV23-1 is an open reading frame, and its role is uncertain. J was trimmed by 3 bases and V by 6 bases; bases with no gene match: 12. CDR3 length equals 17 residues. The CDR3 DNA reads as TGCGCCAGCAGCCGGACAGGGGGCCATAGTATGGACACTGAAGCTTTCTTT. Translated: CASSRTGGHSMDTEAFF.

The chain employs TRBV6-2 or TRBV6-3 and TRBJ1-5; TRBD1 aligns across 8 bases. The junction had 8 bases not matched to a gene; V was cut back by 6 bases and J by 7 bases. Germline V gives CDR1 MNHEY, CDR2 SVGEGT. The CDR3 consists of 14 residues. CDR3 coding DNA: TGTGCCAGCAGGGTTACAGGGGGAGACCAGCCCCAGCATTTT. Protein: CASRVTGGDQPQHF.

This clonotype was counted a few times. The rearrangement uses TRBV7-2 and TRBJ2-7; TRBD2 agrees at 7 bases. The V and J ends lost 1 base and 2 bases, in that order; junction bases with no gene match: 5. The germline V gene encodes CDR1 SGHTA and CDR2 FQGNSA. CDR3 length equals 15 residues. CDR3 protein: CASSLGRGTTYEQYF. The CDR3 nucleotides read TGTGCCAGCAGCTTAGGGCGGGGGACGACCTACGAGCAGTACTTC.

V is TRBV20-1 and J is TRBJ1-2, with D unresolved. The CDR3 runs to 12 residues. Trimming left V 0 bases short and J 12 bases short, with 14 bases between. Germline loops: CDR1 DFQATT, CDR2 SNEGSKA (reference sequence). CDR3 sequence: CSARDRAPIDTF. In DNA, the CDR3 is TGCAGTGCTAGAGATCGGGCCCCAATCGACACCTTC.

The sample holds a few counts of this clonotype. J is TRBJ2-3 and V is TRBV2; D possibly corresponds to TRBD1 (5 bases). CDR3 length equals 15 residues. The V gene lost 1 base and the J gene lost 2 bases, with 10 bases spanning the gap. From germline, CDR1 is SNHLY and CDR2 FYNNEI. CDR3 in amino acids: CASSEGGRSTDTQYF. The CDR3 region has the DNA TGTGCCAGCAGTGAAGGGGGCAGGTCCACAGATACGCAGTATTTT.

This clonotype occurred many times. J is TRBJ1-3 and V is TRBV18, with D uncertain. The CDR3 loop spans 16 amino acids. Germline V gene lookup returns CDR1 KGHSH and CDR2 LQKENI. Deletions cut 1 base from V and 0 bases from J, with 10 bases between. CDR3 bases: TGTGCCAGCTCACCACTACACCCGAGCTCTGGAAACACCATATATTTT. This codes for CASSPLHPSSGNTIYF.

At least ten counts were recorded for this clonotype. The CDR3 nucleotides are TGTGCCAGCCTGGAGGCAACCGCCTATGAAAAACTGTTTTTT. It is translated as CASLEATAYEKLFF. This chain links TRBV28 with TRBJ1-4; D is unclear. Trimming pared 8 bases from V and 6 bases from J, leaving 16 bases between. The CDR3 sequence is 14 residues long. The germline V gene encodes CDR1 MDHEN and CDR2 SYDVKM.

This clonotype was counted at least ten times. The chain joins TRBV5-1 to TRBJ2-2, with 8 bases fitting TRBD1. CDR3 length: 14 amino acids. Per the germline V gene, CDR1 is SGHRS and CDR2 is YFSETQ. J was trimmed by 7 bases and V by 4 bases; bases with no gene match: 6. For the CDR3, the DNA is TGCGCCAGCAGCCTGGACAGGGAGAACGGGGAGCTGTTTTTT. Amino acid sequence: CASSLDRENGELFF.

The gene calls are TRBV6-1 and TRBJ2-3, with D perhaps matching TRBD2 (7 bases). Germline values: CDR1 MNHNS, CDR2 SASEGT. Trimming took off 6 bases at V and 5 bases at J, with 15 bases between the two ends. The CDR3 covers 14 residues. CDR3 region: CASSVRGAVDTQYF. CDR3 DNA: TGTGCCAGCAGCGTCCGGGGGGCTGTAGATACGCAGTATTTT.

At least ten counts were recorded for this clonotype. The rearrangement joins TRBV7-8 to TRBJ1-1; D gene unclear. With 1 base removed from V and 9 bases from J, the gap between germline ends came to 12 bases. Germline-derived CDR1 and CDR2 are SGHVS and FQNEAQ. There are 13 residues in the CDR3. This CDR3 reads CASSLELPEKAFF. DNA of the CDR3: TGTGCCAGCAGCTTAGAACTACCGGAAAAAGCTTTCTTT.

This chain connects TRBV4-1 to TRBJ2-3; 11 bases map to TRBD2. The germline gives CDR1 MGHRA, CDR2 YSYEKL. The CDR3 contains 19 residues. J gave up 0 bases and V 0 bases, and 8 bases lay outside the gene matches. The CDR3 region has the DNA TGCGCCAGCAGCCAAGATCGACGACGACTAGCGGGGAGCACAGATACGCAGTATTTT. Protein product: CASSQDRRRLAGSTDTQYF.

In its sample, this clonotype was seen a few times. The V and J genes are TRBV5-1 and TRBJ1-1; tentative D call: TRBD1 (5 bases). The V gene lost 0 bases and the J gene lost 0 bases, with 9 bases spanning the gap. Germline values: CDR1 SGHRS, CDR2 YFSETQ. This CDR3 contains 15 residues. The DNA of the CDR3 is TGCGCCAGCAGCTTGGCAGGGCAAATGAACACTGAAGCTTTCTTT. Protein: CASSLAGQMNTEAFF.

This clonotype appeared many times. The chain recombines TRBV3-1 with TRBJ1-1, with D possibly TRBD1 on 5 matching bases. Germline loops: CDR1 LGHDT, CDR2 YNNKEL (reference sequence). V was clipped by 1 base and J by 5 bases, with 11 bases between them. The CDR3 sequence is 14 residues long. Written as DNA, the CDR3 is TGTGCCAGCAGCCAAGTAGGGACGGGGACTGAAGCTTTCTTT. It yields the protein CASSQVGTGTEAFF.

In its sample, this clonotype was seen many times. The genes are TRBV27 and TRBJ2-2; either TRBD1 or TRBD2 may fit D (6 bases each). The CDR3 totals 15 residues. V was pared by 2 bases and J by 4 bases, with 11 bases between. The germline CDR1 and CDR2 sequences are MNHEY and SMNVEV (reference sequence). CDR3 sequence reads: CASSLRGAVTGELFF. The CDR3 DNA follows: TGTGCCAGCAGTTTAAGGGGGGCCGTCACCGGGGAGCTGTTTTTT.

This clonotype was seen a handful of times. The chain recombines TRBV28 with TRBJ2-7; D may be TRBD2 (6 bases). Germline V gene sequence: CDR1 MDHEN, CDR2 SYDVKM. V lost 1 base, J lost 4 bases, and 17 bases lay in between. The CDR3 is 16 residues long. The CDR3 is CASSLLGGTVPYEQYF. In nucleotides, the CDR3 is TGTGCCAGCAGTTTATTGGGCGGGACTGTACCTTACGAGCAGTACTTC.

This clonotype has at least ten counts. This sequence joins TRBV9 and TRBJ2-7; TRBD1 agrees at 10 bases. The CDR3 length is 15 residues. Germline trimming cut 0 bases from V and 2 bases from J; bases unmatched to any gene: 2. CDR1 SGDLS and CDR2 YYNGEE come from the germline V gene. As DNA, the CDR3 is TGTGCCAGCAGCGTAGGGACAGGGGGAACCTACGAGCAGTACTTC. Protein sequence: CASSVGTGGTYEQYF.

The table lists this clonotype with many counts. The chain combines TRBV21-1 with TRBJ1-6; no check of the table's D call, TRBD1, against the DNA was made. TRBV21-1 is recorded as a pseudogene. The CDR3 sequence is 14 residues long. CDR3 sequence reads: CASFGGRGLSPLHF. The CDR3 nucleotides read TGTGCCAGCTTTGGCGGCAGGGGGCTTTCACCCCTCCACTTT.

This chain connects TRBV29-1 to TRBJ2-2, with 8 positions matching TRBD1. This CDR3 spans 14 amino acids. V was pared by 7 bases and J by 1 base, with 5 bases of the junction left unmatched. Per the germline V gene, CDR1 is SQVTM and CDR2 is ANQGSEA. The chain's CDR3 is CSAGTGRNTGELFF. In DNA form, the CDR3 reads TGCAGCGCCGGGACAGGAAGGAACACCGGGGAGCTGTTTTTT.

This chain connects TRBV4-2 to TRBJ2-2, with TRBD2 as a possible D gene (5 bases). V lost 1 base, J lost 4 bases, and 10 bases lay in between. Per germline, CDR1 LGHNA and CDR2 YNFKEQ. There are 15 residues in the CDR3. The CDR3 sequence: CASSQAAASTGELFF. CDR3 nucleotide sequence: TGTGCCAGCAGCCAAGCAGCGGCGAGCACCGGGGAGCTGTTTTTT.

This chain uses TRBV11-2 with TRBJ1-2, with a tentative D call TRBD1 (5 bases). The V gene lost 1 base and the J gene lost 8 bases, with 23 bases spanning the gap. Germline-derived CDR1 and CDR2 are SGHAT and FQNNGV. CDR3 length: 17 amino acids. CDR3 coding DNA: TGTGCCAGCAGCTTAGTCGGGACCGGGGCCTTGAGTGGAGGCTACACCTTC. It encodes CASSLVGTGALSGGYTF.

The table lists this clonotype with a few counts. The V call is TRBV7-9, the J call TRBJ2-2, with TRBD1 matching over 7 bases. Germline V gene data show CDR1 as SEHNR and CDR2 as FQNEAQ (reference sequence). V gave up 1 base and J gave up 4 bases; unmatched junction bases: 3. This CDR3 is built from 15 residues. The chain's CDR3 is CASSLGDSRTGELFF. CDR3 in DNA: TGTGCCAGCAGCTTAGGGGACAGTCGCACCGGGGAGCTGTTTTTT. The complete variable domain, with remaining parts taken from reference TRBV7-9 and TRBJ2-2, reads DTGVSQNPRHKITKRGQNVTFRCDPISEHNRLYWYRQTLGQGPEFLTYFQNEAQLEKSRLLSDRFSAERPKGSFSTLEIQRTEQGDSAMYLCASSLGDSRTGELFFGEGSRLTVL.